This T cell receptor (beta chain) was retrieved from a study of blood T cell repertoires in COVID-19. Study information: The study drew acute and convalescent COVID-19 samples from the United States, Italy and Spain.

Sequencing used immunoSEQ multiplex PCR; TCRdb keeps in-frame clones, though not all of them. The sample has more than 150,000 clones; around four fifths are singletons. The V and J ends lost 5 bases and 6 bases, in that order; junction bases with no gene match: 5. Per germline, CDR1 ENHRY and CDR2 SYGVKD. This CDR3 comprises 13 residues. The V call is TRBV10-3, the J call TRBJ2-7; the match to TRBD2 covers 9 bases. This receptor was obtained from a woman aged 25 to 39 with acute or convalescent COVID-19. Sequenced input: peripheral blood. The CDR3 spells CAISTLTSGEQYF. The CDR3, as DNA: TGTGCCATCAGTACCCTGACTAGCGGCGAGCAGTACTTC.